The 30 T cell receptor beta chains below all came from one sample that was sequenced in a study of cytomegalovirus exposure and HLA in healthy donors (dated by TCRdb to the late 2010s). The library relied on the immunoSEQ multiplex PCR assay. TCRdb provides this immuneACCESS table in a form limited to in-frame rearrangements. Some clones are lacking; in checked studies, under half of them reflect an unresolved V gene, and why the rest are absent is not known. The sample profile shows fewer than 200,000 clones; 85% of them were found once. About a sixth of the sample belongs to the ten largest clones. Sequencing input: PBMCs. All receptors come from a man in his late teens or twenties in good health and CMV-seropositive.

This clone occurred once. The rearrangement links TRBV6-1 to TRBJ2-5; 8 bases are shared with TRBD2. The CDR3 is 15 residues long. V lost 5 bases to trimming and J lost 1 base; unmatched junction nucleotides: 6. CDR1 and CDR2 (germline): MNHNS, SASEGT. The DNA for the CDR3 is TGTGCCAGCAGTTTAATGGCGGGGGGCCAAGAGACCCAGTACTTC. It codes for CASSLMAGGQETQYF.

V usage is TRBV10-1 and J usage is TRBJ1-5; D ambiguous. Germline lookup yields CDR1 WNHNN and CDR2 SYGVQD (reference sequence). This CDR3 spans 12 amino acids. V was pared by 4 bases and J by 7 bases, with 8 bases between. The CDR3 DNA follows: TGCGCCAGCAGTGCTGGACTACAGCCCCAGCATTTT. It yields the protein CASSAGLQPQHF.

This chain connects TRBV14 to TRBJ1-2; D is undetermined. Trimming shortened V by 2 bases and J by 5 bases, and 9 bases separated the two germline ends. Germline CDR1 reads SGHDN; CDR2 reads FVKESK. This CDR3 contains 13 residues. CDR3 sequence reads: CASSQSTGYGYTF. The CDR3 DNA reads TGTGCCAGCAGCCAATCGACGGGGTATGGCTACACCTTC.

The V and J genes are TRBV27 and TRBJ2-1; 8 positions match TRBD2. Germline trimming cut 5 bases from V and 3 bases from J; bases unmatched to any gene: 6. CDR3 length equals 15 residues. Germline assignment: CDR1 MNHEY and CDR2 SMNVEV (reference sequence). CDR3 nucleotide sequence: TGTGCCAGCAGTCTCCTCGGGACTAGCTACAATGAGCAGTTCTTC. Translation: CASSLLGTSYNEQFF.

The chain couples TRBV5-1 to TRBJ1-2; 8 bases match TRBD1. This CDR3 has 13 amino acids. V lost 0 bases to trimming and J lost 7 bases; unmatched junction nucleotides: 2. From germline, CDR1 is SGHRS and CDR2 YFSETQ. The CDR3 DNA is TGCGCCAGCAGCTTGGGGACAGGGCTTGGCTACACCTTC. This sequence encodes CASSLGTGLGYTF. The full variable domain, its missing parts supplied by reference TRBV5-1 and TRBJ1-2, is KAGVTQTPRYLIKTRGQQVTLSCSPISGHRSVSWYQQTPGQGLQFLFEYFSETQRNKGNFPGRFSGRQFSNSRSEMNVSTLELGDSALYLCASSLGTGLGYTFGSGTRLTVV.

The chain recombines TRBV27 with TRBJ2-5, with TRBD1 matching over 10 bases. The CDR3 extends over 14 amino acids. The germline CDR1 and CDR2 sequences are MNHEY and SMNVEV (reference sequence). V shed 9 bases and J 5 bases; nucleotides not matched to a gene: 9. The CDR3 DNA is TGTGCCAGTTTCGACAGGGGGCGCGAGGAGACCCAGTACTTC. This encodes CASFDRGREETQYF.

The chain is built from TRBV7-3 and TRBJ2-1; D is ambiguous. Germline CDR1 and CDR2: SGHTA and FQGTGA. The CDR3 is 15 amino acids. The V end was cut by 2 bases, the J end by 5 bases, with 13 bases between. CDR3 residues: CASSLDQLSHNEQFF. CDR3 nucleotides: TGTGCCAGCAGCTTAGATCAACTCTCACACAATGAGCAGTTCTTC.

DNA for the CDR3: TGTGCCAGCAGGGAGACGTTAGCCAAAAACATTCAGTACTTC. This encodes CASRETLAKNIQYF. The J gene is TRBJ2-4, the V gene TRBV5-6; no firm D call. CDR1 is SGHDT, CDR2 YYEEEE, per germline. V was trimmed by 5 bases and J by 0 bases, leaving 9 bases between them. The CDR3 runs to 14 residues.

The chain joins TRBV28 to TRBJ2-7; 7 bases are a match to TRBD2. This CDR3 contains 13 residues. J lost 3 bases, V lost 2 bases, and 1 base had no gene match. Germline values: CDR1 MDHEN, CDR2 SYDVKM. CDR3 nucleotide sequence: TGTGCCAGCAGTTTACGGGAGGTCTACGAGCAGTACTTC. Translated: CASSLREVYEQYF.

The V and J genes are TRBV5-4 and TRBJ2-7; 10 nucleotides line up with TRBD2. This CDR3 region has 18 residues. Germline V gives CDR1 SGHNT, CDR2 YYREEE (reference sequence). Unmatched junction bases numbered 14, after V lost 4 bases and J lost 1 base. DNA for the CDR3: TGTGCCAGCAGCCCGGGTCCAGCGGGAGGGCCAGGGTCCTACGAGCAGTACTTC. It specifies CASSPGPAGGPGSYEQYF.

The sample holds a few counts of this clone. This chain joins TRBV5-4 and TRBJ2-3, with 11 bases aligning to TRBD1. Germline trimming cut 4 bases from V and 3 bases from J; bases unmatched to any gene: 1. The CDR3 is 14 residues long. Germline CDR1 and CDR2: SGHNT and YYREEE (reference sequence). CDR3 amino acids: CASSGQGATDTQYF. The CDR3, as DNA: TGTGCCAGCAGCGGACAGGGGGCAACAGATACGCAGTATTTT.

The chain couples TRBV6-6 to TRBJ2-7; D may be TRBD1 (6 bases). The germline gives CDR1 MNHNY, CDR2 SVGAGI (reference sequence). With 6 bases removed from V and 4 bases from J, the gap between germline ends came to 10 bases. This CDR3 has 12 amino acids. The CDR3 DNA sequence: TGTGCCAGCAGCATGAGGGGGTACGAGCAGTACTTC. Residues: CASSMRGYEQYF.

V and J are TRBV5-4 and TRBJ2-7, with D maybe TRBD1 (6 bases). V lost 1 base, J lost 3 bases, and 8 bases lay in between. Germline-derived CDR1 and CDR2 are SGHNT and YYREEE (reference sequence). This CDR3 spans 13 amino acids. As DNA, the CDR3 is TGTGCCAGCAGCTTGACAGGGAGCTACGAGCAGTACTTC. Its translation: CASSLTGSYEQYF.

The rearrangement joins TRBV11-3 to TRBJ2-1, with 9 bases that match TRBD2. The CDR3 length is 15 residues. Germline values: CDR1 SGHNT, CDR2 YENEEA. Trimming took 5 bases from V and 7 from J; bases not matched to a gene: 9. The DNA of the CDR3 is TGTGCCAGCAGCCCCCGGATAGCGGGGGTTAATGAGCAGTTCTTC. Amino acid sequence: CASSPRIAGVNEQFF.

CDR3 sequence reads: CASSRGGAYNEQFF. CDR3 DNA: TGTGCCAGCAGCCGCGGGGGGGCCTACAATGAGCAGTTCTTC. The chain couples TRBV7-6 to TRBJ2-1; 9 bases line up with TRBD2. CDR1 SGHVS and CDR2 FNYEAQ come from the germline V gene. This CDR3 spans 14 amino acids. J lost 2 bases, V lost 5 bases, and 1 base had no gene match. The entire variable domain, with the rest obtained from reference TRBV7-6 and TRBJ2-1, is as follows: GAGVSQSPRYKVTKRGQDVALRCDPISGHVSLYWYRQALGQGPEFLTYFNYEAQQDKSGLPNDRFSAERPEGSISTLTIQRTEQRDSAMYRCASSRGGAYNEQFFGPGTRLTVL.

The V and J genes are TRBV11-2 and TRBJ2-5; D gene ambiguous. Germline CDR1 reads SGHAT; CDR2 reads FQNNGV. This CDR3 spans 13 amino acids. V lost 2 bases and J 2 bases, leaving 6 bases between the germline ends. The chain's CDR3 is CASSLFTQETQYF. The CDR3 DNA sequence: TGTGCCAGCAGCTTATTCACTCAAGAGACCCAGTACTTC.

The V gene is TRBV19, the J gene TRBJ2-1; TRBD2 aligns across 8 bases. Germline CDR1 reads LNHDA; CDR2 reads SQIVND (reference sequence). The ends lost 5 bases at V and 5 bases at J; junction bases unmatched: 8. The CDR3 runs 15 residues. This CDR3 reads CASSAFPGLDNEQFF. The CDR3 nucleotides read TGTGCCAGTAGTGCATTCCCGGGACTAGACAATGAGCAGTTCTTC.

The rearrangement joins TRBV5-1 to TRBJ1-1, with D uncertain. The V and J ends lost 7 bases and 5 bases respectively, with 21 bases between them. CDR1 is SGHRS and CDR2 is YFSETQ in the germline V gene. The CDR3 is 15 residues long. The CDR3: CASARGGVDQTEAFF. The CDR3 DNA reads TGCGCCAGCGCGCGGGGAGGAGTTGATCAGACTGAAGCTTTCTTT.

Remarks on this clone: The junction departs from the called germline gene at one end, perhaps through a read error. J is TRBJ2-1 and V is TRBV5-4; D may be TRBD2 (7 bases). CDR1 and CDR2 from the germline V gene are SGHNT and YYREEE (reference sequence). The CDR3 has 15 residues. The CDR3 sequence: CASTLGGGAHNEQFF. Here the CDR3 DNA reads TGTGCCAGCACCTTGGGAGGGGGGGCCCACAATGAGCAGTTCTTC.

This clone was counted once. Other DNA sequences in the sample encode the same CDR3. This CDR3 reads CASSLGGQGYYEQYF. CDR3 coding DNA: TGTGCCAGCAGCTTGGGGGGACAGGGTTATTACGAGCAGTACTTC. The V and J genes are TRBV5-6 and TRBJ2-7; 9 nucleotides line up with TRBD1. Germline V CDR1 and CDR2: SGHDT, YYEEEE. This CDR3 is 15 amino acids long. The J segment lost 4 bases and the V segment lost 0 bases, leaving 5 bases of the junction unmatched.

Only one count was recorded for this clone. The chain uses TRBV5-1 and TRBJ1-5; D is unclear. The CDR3 runs to 14 residues. Trimming cost V 0 bases and J 4 bases, with 8 bases left between them. In germline, CDR1 is SGHRS, CDR2 YFSETQ. CDR3 DNA: TGCGCCAGCAGCTTGGCCTCGGGGAATCAGCCCCAGCATTTT. Translation gives CASSLASGNQPQHF. Complete variable domain (other parts from reference TRBV5-1 and TRBJ1-5): KAGVTQTPRYLIKTRGQQVTLSCSPISGHRSVSWYQQTPGQGLQFLFEYFSETQRNKGNFPGRFSGRQFSNSRSEMNVSTLELGDSALYLCASSLASGNQPQHFGDGTRLSIL.

This chain uses TRBV4-2 with TRBJ2-1, with TRBD2 identical over 7 bases. Germline V gene lookup returns CDR1 LGHNA and CDR2 YNFKEQ. The trim removed 0 bases at V and 3 bases at J, leaving 5 bases unmatched. CDR3 length equals 16 residues. The CDR3 region is CASSQDGAGDYNEQFF. For the CDR3, the DNA is TGTGCCAGCAGCCAAGATGGGGCGGGAGACTACAATGAGCAGTTCTTC.

V and J are TRBV27 and TRBJ2-2; TRBD1 matches at 9 bases. This CDR3 is 15 amino acids long. With V trimmed by 4 bases and J by 4 bases, 4 bases remained unmatched. In germline, CDR1 is MNHEY, CDR2 SMNVEV (reference sequence). The CDR3 DNA sequence: TGTGCCAGCAGTTCCCGGACAGGGGCCACCGGGGAGCTGTTTTTT. This translates into CASSSRTGATGELFF.

The J gene is TRBJ1-2, the V gene TRBV28; D gene uncertain. This CDR3 is built from 12 residues. The V gene lost 3 bases and the J gene lost 7 bases, with 9 bases spanning the gap. Per germline, CDR1 MDHEN and CDR2 SYDVKM. The CDR3 reads CASSFRGSGYTF. The CDR3, as DNA: TGTGCCAGCAGTTTCCGAGGGTCTGGCTACACCTTC.

This clone showed up just a few times. This chain joins TRBV2 and TRBJ2-7; D is unclear. Germline assignment: CDR1 SNHLY and CDR2 FYNNEI. The CDR3 runs to 13 residues. V lost 5 bases and J lost 0, with 8 bases in between. CDR3 residues: CASSLDISYEQYF. CDR3 nucleotides: TGTGCCAGCAGTCTTGACATCTCCTACGAGCAGTACTTC. Drawing the rest from reference TRBV2 and TRBJ2-7, the complete variable domain is EPEVTQTPSHQVTQMGQEVILRCVPISNHLYFYWYRQILGQKVEFLVSFYNNEISEKSEIFDDQFSVERPDGSNFTLKIRSTKLEDSAMYFCASSLDISYEQYFGPGTRLTVT.

This chain connects TRBV14 to TRBJ2-1; D is possibly TRBD1 (6 bases). CDR3 length equals 15 residues. Looked up from germline, CDR1 is SGHDN and CDR2 is FVKESK. V lost 3 bases and J 1 base, leaving 10 bases between the germline ends. The CDR3 sequence: CASSHKQGSYNEQFF. The CDR3 bases are TGTGCCAGCAGCCATAAGCAGGGGTCCTACAATGAGCAGTTCTTC.

The chain carries TRBV21-1 and TRBJ2-3; the table's D gene call, TRBD2, was not cross checked with the DNA. TRBV21-1 is classified as a pseudogene. The CDR3 extends over 15 amino acids. The DNA for the CDR3 is TGTGCCAGCAGCAAAGTTGAGGTCTACACAGATACGCAGTATTTT. It encodes CASSKVEVYTDTQYF.

This clone was found once. The V call is TRBV5-4, the J call TRBJ1-2, with a weak D call TRBD1 (5 bases). V was trimmed by 0 bases and J by 4 bases, leaving 7 bases between them. The germline CDR1 and CDR2 sequences are SGHNT and YYREEE (reference sequence). This CDR3 is built from 13 residues. The CDR3 loop reads CASSLVGPYGYTF. The CDR3 DNA sequence: TGTGCCAGCAGCTTGGTGGGGCCCTATGGCTACACCTTC.

J is TRBJ2-7 and V is TRBV12-2; TRBD1 reflects the table's D call only, with no check against the DNA. TRBV12-2 is a pseudogene locus. The CDR3 extends over 16 amino acids. CDR3 amino acids: CASRFTPPGQVGEQYF. The CDR3 bases are TGTGCAAGTCGCTTCACCCCTCCGGGACAGGTCGGCGAGCAGTACTTC.

The V and J genes are TRBV4-1 and TRBJ2-1; D is possibly TRBD1 (6 bases). Germline V CDR1 and CDR2: MGHRA, YSYEKL. This CDR3 spans 13 amino acids. With 0 bases removed from V and 9 bases from J, the gap between germline ends came to 9 bases. CDR3 DNA sequence: TGCGCCAGCAGCCAAGAAATCAGGGGTGAGCAGTTCTTC. It translates to CASSQEIRGEQFF.